Detailed here is one T cell receptor (beta chain). Its antigen is currently not known. Per-nucleotide qualities are absent, and no much larger clonotype sits a single base away. The sample originates from a study of blood T cell repertoires in COVID-19 (dated by TCRdb to between 2020 and 2021). In terms of the full investigation: Collaborator samples came from the United States, Italy and Spain and covered acute and convalescent phases of COVID-19. The material from the prospective study consisted of cDNA or gDNA derived from T cells, B-cell-depleted T cells, or PBMCs. Deeply sampled blood TCRbeta repertoires from subjects exposed to, actively infected with, or recovered from COVID-19 were included in the dataset. The repertoires were made available in a free public database intended to serve as a resource for research on the immune response to SARS-CoV-2. The samples were drawn from the first 160 participants of the ongoing ImmuneRACE study and from roughly 1,300 subjects provided by 6 global collaborators. Nearly every sample came with metadata listing a de-identified subject ID, COVID-19 status, age in years and sex. Where available, HLA class I and class II types were obtained from metadata supplied by the sample provider rather than from assay-based typing.

The study at large found these results: The amount of clinical and demographic metadata varied by source and participant and was provided uncurated.

TCRbeta CDR3 regions were amplified from genomic DNA using the immunoSEQ Assay, a bias-controlled multiplex PCR. For the original study's pipeline: The number of nucleated cells in each sample was estimated from the amplification of reference gene primers within the assay. To quantify the absolute abundance of each unique TCRbeta CDR3 rearrangement, sequence reads were collapsed and filtered. For each sample, productive Simpson clonality was calculated as the square root of Simpson's diversity index across productive rearrangements. The table was pulled from immuneACCESS by TCRdb, which kept in-frame rearrangements only. Such tables lose some clones; where checked, under half of the loss comes from unresolved V genes, and the rest has no known cause. V and J calls and clone size are as listed in that table; D and trimming were resolved from the DNA. The sample includes 80,000 or so clones, with roughly 89% observed a single time. Clones ranked in the top ten supply approximately 2.2% of the sample.

Whole blood was collected in K2EDTA tubes by collaborating institutions according to the institutions' own protocols. For TCRbeta analysis, collaborators shipped samples as frozen whole blood, isolated PBMCs, or DNA extracted from either of those sample types. The source of this sequence is a man aged 50 to 60 with acute or convalescent COVID-19. The sequencing sample was made of peripheral blood.

The DNA is as follows: TGTGCCAGCAGCCCCCGACTGCTCCACTCTGGGGCCAACGTCCTGACTTTC. This yields the protein CASSPRLLHSGANVLTF. The rearrangement joined TRBV5-4 to TRBJ2-6, with the D segment identity uncertain. As encoded in the germline V gene (reference sequence), CDR1 is SGHNT while CDR2 is YYREEE. V is reduced by 4 bases and J by 0 bases, leaving a spacing of 14 bases between them. The CDR3, cysteine through phenylalanine, is 17 amino acids long. Of the read, only the CDR3 DNA is kept; its 51 bases are in frame from base 1.